The 2 T cell receptor beta chains reported below all come from one sample, sequenced in a study of regulatory T cells in long-lasting Graves disease. Specified time point: newly diagnosed GD, antithyroid drugs for less than 3 months. PBMC-extracted RNA yielded the TCR library. Combining iRepertoire HTBI primers with Arm-PCR of CDR3 regions, the authors built TCR beta libraries. TCRdb reprocessed the multiplex PCR reads with MiXCR, giving one entry per CDR3 protein. The sample lists approximately 230,000 distinct CDR3 sequences; around 18% were seen once. The material sequenced was peripheral blood mononuclear cells (PBMCs), taken at new diagnosis, from a patient treated with antithyroid drugs. These receptors originate from a female donor with Graves disease.

This clonotype has a count of ten or more. This rearrangement joins TRBV9 to TRBJ1-4; 7 nucleotides match TRBD1. Losses at the gene ends were 5 bases for V and 6 bases for J; bases not matched to a gene: 7. The germline V gene encodes CDR1 SGDLS and CDR2 YYNGEE. This CDR3 is built from 14 residues. This CDR3 reads CASSTGTAYEKLFF. The CDR3, as DNA: TGTGCCAGCAGTACCGGGACAGCCTATGAAAAACTGTTTTTT.

The chain employs TRBV20-1 and TRBJ2-5; TRBD2 matches at 7 bases. Germline trimming cut 5 bases from V and 5 bases from J; bases unmatched to any gene: 5. The CDR3 runs 12 residues. Germline assignment: CDR1 DFQATT and CDR2 SNEGSKA (reference sequence). CDR3 sequence: CSARGRQETQYF. The DNA for the CDR3 is TGCAGTGCTCGCGGGAGACAGGAGACCCAGTACTTC.